This T cell receptor (beta chain) was captured by sequencing in a study of human thymus T cells (dated by TCRdb to 2018 to 2021). For the study in its entirety: The study used fewer than ten infant thymus samples plus four related peripheral blood samples to characterize TCR alpha and beta repertoires. The infant donors were roughly 7 to 244 days old, and the cohort included six or seven males and a couple of females.

TCRB and TCRAD loci were amplified from a standardized quantity of quality-controlled genomic DNA using the immunoSEQ multiplex PCR assay. The amplicons spanned the V(D)J region and were long enough to cover the CDR3 and allow V and J genes to be identified. Through the commercial immunoSEQ service, the amplicons were sequenced on an Illumina platform. In the authors' own workflow: Corrections for primer bias and sequencing errors followed previously described methods, while TCRAD and TCRB definitions were based on the IMGT database. The repertoires were analysed using immunoSEQ Analyzer 3.0 and VDJTools for basic statistics, V/J segment usage, diversity estimates, rarefaction and pairwise overlap. To estimate diversity, the Chao1, ChaoE, Efron-Thisted, Shannon and inverse Simpson indices were applied, and diversity was also estimated on datasets down-sampled to the smallest sample. Repertoire overlap used strict matching of CDR3 nucleotide sequence, V gene and J gene, with Jaccard-based multidimensional scaling clustering. In its TCRdb copy, this immuneACCESS table keeps in-frame sequences only and misses some clones. Where compared with another copy, unresolved V genes explain less than half of these, and the others have no known cause. That table furnishes V, J and clone size, whereas the DNA furnished D and trimming. The sample table contains tens of thousands of clones; only one count was recorded for approximately 95% of them. The ten largest account for roughly 0.12% of the sample.

Points on this clone: Its antigen has not been determined. Within one base of it there is no much larger clone, and no base qualities were kept.

The donors were immunologically healthy infants in Finland who had open corrective cardiac surgery for congenital heart defects. During surgery, a small about 0.45-1 mL aliquot of peripheral blood was collected from four of the eight donors. Instead of starting from a fixed cell number, genomic DNA extraction from blood samples used all available leukocytes. ACK lysis buffer was used to clear erythrocytes from the blood, and the leukocytes were then kept as pellets at -70 degrees C. A QIAsymphony instrument was used to extract genomic DNA from frozen cell pellets. What the work shows at the level of the full study, not this receptor alone: On average, around 810,000 unique TCRB clonotypes were obtained from thymus samples, compared with 75,000 to 90,000 from blood samples. Both the thymic and the peripheral blood repertoires appeared to show biased V and J gene segment usage.

The CDR3 numbers 14 residues from cysteine through phenylalanine. The read is trimmed to its CDR3 DNA, 42 bases read in frame from base 1. For CDR1 and CDR2, the germline V gene lists MRHNA and SNTAGT. V gives up 6 bases and J gives up 9 bases, and the segment between their germline ends measures 15 bases. The chain was built from TRBV6-4 and TRBJ1-6; no D gene can be assigned with confidence. The clonotype originates from a boy under three years old with a congenital heart defect but otherwise immunologically healthy. Input material: blood. The sequence in DNA is TGTGCCAGCAGCGCCGAGAGAGGGAGTTCACCCCTCCACTTT. Translation gives CASSAERGSSPLHF.